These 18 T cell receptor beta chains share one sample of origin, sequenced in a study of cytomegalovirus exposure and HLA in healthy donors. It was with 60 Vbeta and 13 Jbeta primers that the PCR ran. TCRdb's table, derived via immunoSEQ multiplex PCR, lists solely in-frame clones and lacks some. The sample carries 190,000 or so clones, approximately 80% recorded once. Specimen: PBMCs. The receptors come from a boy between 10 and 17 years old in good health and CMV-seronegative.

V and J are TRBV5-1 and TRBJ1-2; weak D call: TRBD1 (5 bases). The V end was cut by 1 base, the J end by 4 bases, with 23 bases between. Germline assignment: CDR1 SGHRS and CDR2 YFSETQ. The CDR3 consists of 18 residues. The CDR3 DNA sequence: TGCGCCAGCAGCTTGAGGGGCAATGTCGGGTCTAGGATCTATGGCTACACCTTC. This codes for CASSLRGNVGSRIYGYTF. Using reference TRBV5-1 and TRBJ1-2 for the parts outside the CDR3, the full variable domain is KAGVTQTPRYLIKTRGQQVTLSCSPISGHRSVSWYQQTPGQGLQFLFEYFSETQRNKGNFPGRFSGRQFSNSRSEMNVSTLELGDSALYLCASSLRGNVGSRIYGYTFGSGTRLTVV.

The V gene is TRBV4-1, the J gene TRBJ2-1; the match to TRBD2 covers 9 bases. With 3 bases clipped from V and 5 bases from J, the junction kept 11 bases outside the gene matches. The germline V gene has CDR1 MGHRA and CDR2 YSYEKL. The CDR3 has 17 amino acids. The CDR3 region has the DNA TGCGCCAGCAGCCATAACGGGCGTAGCGGGAGCCACAATGAGCAGTTCTTC. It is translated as CASSHNGRSGSHNEQFF.

CDR3 coding DNA: TGTGCCAGCAACCGGGGTACAGGGATGAGCAATCAGCCCCAGCATTTT. Its translation is CASNRGTGMSNQPQHF. V is TRBV6-6 and J is TRBJ1-5; the D gene is possibly TRBD1 (6 bases). Germline CDR1 reads MNHNY; CDR2 reads SVGAGI (reference sequence). V was pared by 7 bases and J by 1 base, with 17 bases between. The CDR3 extends over 16 amino acids.

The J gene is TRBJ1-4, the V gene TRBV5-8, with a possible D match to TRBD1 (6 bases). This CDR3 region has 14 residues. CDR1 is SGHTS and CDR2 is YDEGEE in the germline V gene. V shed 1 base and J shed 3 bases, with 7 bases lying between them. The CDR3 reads CASSLKGANEKLFF. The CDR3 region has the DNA TGTGCCAGCAGCTTGAAGGGGGCTAATGAAAAACTGTTTTTT.

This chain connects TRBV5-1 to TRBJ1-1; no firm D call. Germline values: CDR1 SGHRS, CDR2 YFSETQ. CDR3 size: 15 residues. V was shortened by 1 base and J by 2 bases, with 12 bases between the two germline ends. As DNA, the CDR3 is TGCGCCAGCAGCTTGCTGGGCGTAGAAAACACTGAAGCTTTCTTT. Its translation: CASSLLGVENTEAFF.

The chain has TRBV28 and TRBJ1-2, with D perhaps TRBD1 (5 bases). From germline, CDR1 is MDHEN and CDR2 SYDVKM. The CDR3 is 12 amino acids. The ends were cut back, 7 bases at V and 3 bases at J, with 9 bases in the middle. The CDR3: CASTQGDYGYTF. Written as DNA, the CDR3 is TGTGCCAGCACCCAGGGTGACTATGGCTACACCTTC.

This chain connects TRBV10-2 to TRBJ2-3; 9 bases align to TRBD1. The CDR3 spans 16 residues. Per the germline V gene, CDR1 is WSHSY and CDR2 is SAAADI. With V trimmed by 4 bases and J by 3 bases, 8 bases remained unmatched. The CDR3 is CASSALGQGRTDTQYF. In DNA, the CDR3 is TGCGCCAGCAGTGCCCTAGGACAGGGGAGAACAGATACGCAGTATTTT.

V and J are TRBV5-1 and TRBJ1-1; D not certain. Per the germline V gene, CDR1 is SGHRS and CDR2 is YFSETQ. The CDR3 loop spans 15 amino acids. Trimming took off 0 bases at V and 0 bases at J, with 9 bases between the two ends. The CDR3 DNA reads TGCGCCAGCAGCTTGGGGGCCGGCATGAACACTGAAGCTTTCTTT. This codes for CASSLGAGMNTEAFF.

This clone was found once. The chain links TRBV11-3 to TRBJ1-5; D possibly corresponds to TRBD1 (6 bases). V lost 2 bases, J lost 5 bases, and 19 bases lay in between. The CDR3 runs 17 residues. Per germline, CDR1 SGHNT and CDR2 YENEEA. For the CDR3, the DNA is TGTGCCAGCAGCTTATTTGGGCCACAGGGCGAATATCAGCCCCAGCATTTT. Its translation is CASSLFGPQGEYQPQHF.

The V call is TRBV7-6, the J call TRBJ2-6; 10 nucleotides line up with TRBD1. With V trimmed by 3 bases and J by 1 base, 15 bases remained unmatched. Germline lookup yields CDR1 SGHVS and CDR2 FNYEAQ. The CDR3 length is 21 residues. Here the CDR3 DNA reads TGTGCCAGCAGCTTCCCTAGTAAAATTGGACAGGGGGGATCTGGGGCCAACGTCCTGACTTTC. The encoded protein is CASSFPSKIGQGGSGANVLTF.

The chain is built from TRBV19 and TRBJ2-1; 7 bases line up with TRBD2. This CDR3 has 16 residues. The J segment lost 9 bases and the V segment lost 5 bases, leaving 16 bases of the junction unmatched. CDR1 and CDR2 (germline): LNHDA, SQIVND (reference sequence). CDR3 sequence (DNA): TGTGCCAGTAGTCAGGTTATTAGCGGGCCATGGGGTGAGCAGTTCTTC. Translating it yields CASSQVISGPWGEQFF.

The CDR3 nucleotides read TGTGCCAGCAGCTTGATCAGGGACTATGGCTACACCTTC. Translation gives CASSLIRDYGYTF. The V and J genes are TRBV5-6 and TRBJ1-2, with a possible D match to TRBD1 (5 bases). The CDR3 spans 13 residues. The V and J ends lost 1 base and 3 bases respectively, with 7 bases between them. Germline V lookup: CDR1 SGHDT, CDR2 YYEEEE.

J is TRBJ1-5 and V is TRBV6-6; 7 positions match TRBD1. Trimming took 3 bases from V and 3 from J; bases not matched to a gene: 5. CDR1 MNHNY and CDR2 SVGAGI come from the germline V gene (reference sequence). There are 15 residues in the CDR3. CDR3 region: CASSYPGQPNQPQHF. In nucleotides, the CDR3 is TGTGCCAGCAGTTATCCGGGACAGCCCAATCAGCCCCAGCATTTT.

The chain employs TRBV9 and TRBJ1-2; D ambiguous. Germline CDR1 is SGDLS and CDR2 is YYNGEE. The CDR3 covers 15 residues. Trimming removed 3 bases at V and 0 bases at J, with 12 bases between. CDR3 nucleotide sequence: TGTGCCAGCAGCGCCCTTGGAGTTTCTAACTATGGCTACACCTTC. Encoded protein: CASSALGVSNYGYTF. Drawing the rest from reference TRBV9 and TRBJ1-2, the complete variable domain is DSGVTQTPKHLITATGQRVTLRCSPRSGDLSVYWYQQSLDQGLQFLIQYYNGEERAKGNILERFSAQQFPDLHSELNLSSLELGDSALYFCASSALGVSNYGYTFGSGTRLTVV.

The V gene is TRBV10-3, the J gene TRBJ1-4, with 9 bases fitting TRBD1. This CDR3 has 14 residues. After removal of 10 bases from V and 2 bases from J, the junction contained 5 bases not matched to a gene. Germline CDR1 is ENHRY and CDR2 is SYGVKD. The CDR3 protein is CATETGGTNEKLFF. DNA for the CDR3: TGTGCCACCGAGACAGGGGGGACTAATGAAAAACTGTTTTTT.

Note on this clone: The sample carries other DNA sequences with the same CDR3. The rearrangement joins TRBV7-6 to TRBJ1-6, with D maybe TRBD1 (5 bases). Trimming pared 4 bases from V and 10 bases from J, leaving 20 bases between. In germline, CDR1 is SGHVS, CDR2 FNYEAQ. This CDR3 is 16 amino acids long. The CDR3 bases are TGTGCCAGCAGCTCCAGGAGGGCCGGGGGGAACTCACCCCTCCACTTT. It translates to CASSSRRAGGNSPLHF.

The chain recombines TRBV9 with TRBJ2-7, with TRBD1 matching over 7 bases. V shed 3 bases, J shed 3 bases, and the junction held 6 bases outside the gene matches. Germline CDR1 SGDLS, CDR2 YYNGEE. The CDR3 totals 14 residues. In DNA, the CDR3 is TGTGCCAGCAGCGGGGACAGTTCTTACTACGAGCAGTACTTC. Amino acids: CASSGDSSYYEQYF. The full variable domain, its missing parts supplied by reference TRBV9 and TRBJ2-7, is DSGVTQTPKHLITATGQRVTLRCSPRSGDLSVYWYQQSLDQGLQFLIQYYNGEERAKGNILERFSAQQFPDLHSELNLSSLELGDSALYFCASSGDSSYYEQYFGPGTRLTVT.

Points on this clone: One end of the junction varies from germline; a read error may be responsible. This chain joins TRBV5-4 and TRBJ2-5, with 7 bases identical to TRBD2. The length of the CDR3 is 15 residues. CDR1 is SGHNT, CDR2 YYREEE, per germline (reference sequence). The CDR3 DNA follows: TGTGTCAGCACGAGTCTAGGCGGGAGAGGGGAGACCCAGTACTTC. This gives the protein CVSTSLGGRGETQYF.